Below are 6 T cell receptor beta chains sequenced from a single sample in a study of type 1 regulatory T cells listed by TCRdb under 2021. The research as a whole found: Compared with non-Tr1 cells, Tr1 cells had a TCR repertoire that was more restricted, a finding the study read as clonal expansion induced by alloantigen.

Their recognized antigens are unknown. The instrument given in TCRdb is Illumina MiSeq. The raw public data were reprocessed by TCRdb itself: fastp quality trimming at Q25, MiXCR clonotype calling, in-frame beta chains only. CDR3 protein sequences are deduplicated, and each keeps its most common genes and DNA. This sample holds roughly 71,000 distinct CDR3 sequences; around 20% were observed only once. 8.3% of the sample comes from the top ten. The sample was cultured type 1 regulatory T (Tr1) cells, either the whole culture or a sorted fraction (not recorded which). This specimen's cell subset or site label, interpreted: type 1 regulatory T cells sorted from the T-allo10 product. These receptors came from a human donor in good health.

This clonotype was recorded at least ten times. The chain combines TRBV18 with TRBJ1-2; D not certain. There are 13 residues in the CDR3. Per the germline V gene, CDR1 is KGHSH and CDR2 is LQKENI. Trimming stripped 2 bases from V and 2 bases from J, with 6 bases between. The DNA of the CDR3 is TGTGCCAGCTCACCAGACGGGAACTATGGCTACACCTTC. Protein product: CASSPDGNYGYTF.

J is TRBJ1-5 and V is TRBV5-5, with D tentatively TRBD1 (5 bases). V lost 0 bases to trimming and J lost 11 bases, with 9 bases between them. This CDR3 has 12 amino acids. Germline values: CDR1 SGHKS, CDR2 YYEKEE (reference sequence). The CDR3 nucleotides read TGTGCCAGCAGCTTGGGGGGCGTTGCCCAGCATTTT. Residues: CASSLGGVAQHF.

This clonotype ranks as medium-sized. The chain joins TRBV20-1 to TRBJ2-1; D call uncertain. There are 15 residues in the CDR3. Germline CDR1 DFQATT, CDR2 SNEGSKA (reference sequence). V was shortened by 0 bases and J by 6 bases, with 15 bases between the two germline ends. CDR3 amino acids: CSARDFSRLGNEQFF. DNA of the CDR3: TGCAGTGCTAGAGACTTTAGCAGGCTCGGCAATGAGCAGTTCTTC.

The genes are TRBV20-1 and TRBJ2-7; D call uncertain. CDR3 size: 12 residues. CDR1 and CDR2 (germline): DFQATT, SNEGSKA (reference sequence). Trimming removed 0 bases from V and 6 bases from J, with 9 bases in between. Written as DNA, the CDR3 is TGCAGTGCTAGAGATCACAGCTTCGAGCAGTACTTC. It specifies CSARDHSFEQYF.

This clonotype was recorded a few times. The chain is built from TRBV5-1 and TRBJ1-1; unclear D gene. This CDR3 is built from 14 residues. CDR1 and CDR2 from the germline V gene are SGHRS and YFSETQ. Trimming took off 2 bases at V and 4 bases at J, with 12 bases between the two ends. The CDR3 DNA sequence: TGCGCCAGCAGCTTCGGGCAGGCGAGCACTGAAGCTTTCTTT. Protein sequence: CASSFGQASTEAFF.

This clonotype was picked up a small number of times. The CDR3 DNA follows: TGTGCCAGCAGTGAATCCGGCAGAGGGGGGGCCGAGCAGTACTTC. Translated, it gives CASSESGRGGAEQYF. This chain connects TRBV6-4 to TRBJ2-7; possible D gene TRBD2, 7 bases. Deletions cut 3 bases from V and 6 bases from J, with 18 bases between. The CDR3 is 15 residues long. CDR1 and CDR2 (germline): MRHNA, SNTAGT.